Listed below are T cell receptor beta chains from one sample, sequenced in a study of shared clonotypes between healthy human individuals. The assay was immunoSEQ multiplex PCR, and TCRdb's table has in-frame clones only and misses some. There are about 2 million clones in the sample; roughly 96% occur only once, and approximately 0.13% lies in the top ten. Sample: naive CD4+ T cells sorted from blood. These receptors all come from a man between 18 and 35 years old in good health. The CDR3 runs from the conserved cysteine through the conserved F or W.

length,J,V,CDR3
14,TRBJ1-1,TRBV15,CATSRDREVRAAFF
15,TRBJ1-2,TRBV6-1,CASSETPRQGYGYTF
13,TRBJ1-2,TRBV11-2,CASSSLTRYGYTF
16,TRBJ2-7,TRBV5-1,CASSLAGSLTSYEQYF
11,NA,TRBV10-2,CASSERYEQYF
19,TRBJ2-7,TRBV6-1,CASSEVISVGMFSSYEQYF
16,TRBJ2-5,TRBV5-1,CASSLGGTSGEETQYF
14,TRBJ2-7,TRBV7-9,CASSLGEYASEQYF
15,TRBJ1-4,TRBV15,CATSREDKTNEKLFF
15,TRBJ2-1,TRBV6-5,CASSYSPLAGGGQFF
15,TRBJ2-5,TRBV4-3,CASSQDTGLQETQYF
13,TRBJ2-7,TRBV7-9,CASSSDSSYEQYF
16,TRBJ2-1,TRBV9,CASSVGGGSSYNEQFF
16,TRBJ1-2,TRBV5-1,CASSLARAAQDRDYTF
11,TRBJ2-2,TRBV25-1,CASSITGELFF
17,TRBJ1-1,TRBV7-9,CASSLAVAGFRGTEAFF
14,TRBJ1-3,TRBV5-6,CASSLGDSGNTIYF
14,TRBJ1-5,TRBV4-3,CASSESQGNQPQHF
15,TRBJ1-5,TRBV6-5,CASSLTGQGQQPQHF
13,TRBJ2-7,TRBV6-6,CASSYSVGATQYF
16,TRBJ2-7,TRBV6-1,CASSGLPGVSSYEQYF
17,TRBJ2-7,TRBV7-9,CASSLSITAGGNYEQYF
15,TRBJ2-5,TRBV10-3,CAISESQLGSETQYF
18,TRBJ2-4,TRBV7-2,CASSLPLRGPKAKNIQYF
15,TRBJ2-5,TRBV14,CASSHQGWWNETQYF
12,TRBJ2-1,TRBV30,CACSGRAYEQFF
12,TRBJ2-3,TRBV9,CASRVSTDTQYF
13,TRBJ2-5,TRBV11-2,CASRRGWGETQYF
15,NA,TRBV4-1,CASSRTGYGLYEQYF
17,TRBJ2-7,TRBV4-1,CASSQELGGASSYEQYF
14,TRBJ1-3,TRBV5-6,CASSRQGSGNTIYF
15,TRBJ1-6,TRBV2,CASRTSRAGDSPLHF
14,TRBJ2-3,TRBV7-8,CASSLGGTSVGQYF
15,TRBJ2-7,TRBV7-2,CASSFGQGSSYEQYF
13,TRBJ2-7,TRBV6-5,CASSRTSNYEQYF
16,TRBJ2-1,TRBV5-1,CASTTGGTFSYNEQFF
16,TRBJ2-6,TRBV28,CASSDGTGSGANVLTF
15,TRBJ2-3,TRBV14,CASSQMRGLTDTQYF
12,TRBJ2-3,TRBV28,CASGTTTDTQYF
14,TRBJ2-7,TRBV7-2,CASSLGTQRVEQYF
13,TRBJ2-7,TRBV6-6,CASSAVQNYEQYF
13,TRBJ1-2,TRBV28,CASSPQGASGYTF
13,TRBJ2-7,TRBV9,CASSVDGSYEQYF
17,TRBJ2-1,TRBV11-2,CASSLDPPHGRADEQFF
15,TRBJ2-6,TRBV5-8,CASSLAFSGANVLTF
14,TRBJ2-2,TRBV30,CAWTKRGNTGELFF
13,TRBJ1-1,TRBV5-1,CASSIRENTEAFF
15,TRBJ2-7,TRBV27,CASRHRGTSEYEQYF
16,TRBJ2-7,TRBV27,CASKPGTGAGAYEQYF
15,TRBJ1-4,TRBV6-5,CASSWTPGLSEKLFF